One and the same sample provided the 7 T cell receptor beta chains below, sequenced in a study of T cell repertoires in cytomegalovirus infection. For these TCRs, the target antigens are not known. TCRdb reanalysed the reads using MiXCR and keeps one entry per CDR3 protein. The sample comprises about 130,000 distinct CDR3 sequences, approximately 30% of which are singletons, and about 52% rests with the top ten. The sequencing here drew on CD8+ T cells from cultured PBMCs, taken from culture after CMV antigen stimulation. These receptor sequences come from a human donor in good health (CMV status not recorded). Some clones in this sample may be carry-over from other donors' samples.

This clonotype has just a few counts. This chain uses TRBV7-9 with TRBJ1-5; no definite D call. The CDR3 spans 13 residues. From germline, CDR1 is SEHNR and CDR2 FQNEAQ (reference sequence). V lost 2 bases and J lost 3, with 5 bases in between. CDR3 sequence reads: CASSLTANQPQHF. The CDR3 DNA follows: TGTGCCAGCAGCTTAACTGCCAATCAGCCCCAGCATTTT.

This clonotype was seen only a few times. V and J are TRBV6-2 or TRBV6-3 and TRBJ1-2; a weak D match, TRBD1 (5 bases). Trimming took off 5 bases at V and 5 bases at J, with 18 bases between the two ends. Germline-derived CDR1 and CDR2 are MNHEY and SVGEGT. There are 15 residues in the CDR3. The CDR3 protein is CASSGLRGEWYGYTF. The CDR3 DNA reads TGTGCCAGCAGTGGGCTGAGAGGGGAATGGTATGGCTACACCTTC.

The chain combines TRBV19 with TRBJ1-1; D is possibly TRBD1 (5 bases). Germline V gene lookup returns CDR1 LNHDA and CDR2 SQIVND (reference sequence). The CDR3 contains 13 residues. Trimming pared 8 bases from V and 5 bases from J, leaving 15 bases between. The CDR3 spells CASLRGEGTEAFF. The CDR3 DNA reads as TGTGCCAGTTTGAGGGGAGAAGGGACTGAAGCTTTCTTT.

V is TRBV19 and J is TRBJ1-6; 8 bases agree with TRBD1. CDR1 LNHDA and CDR2 SQIVND come from the germline V gene (reference sequence). Trimming removed 3 bases from V and 14 bases from J; junction bases left unmatched: 18. The CDR3 runs 17 residues. CDR3 sequence (DNA): TGTGCCAGTAGTATGGAGACAGGGGAAAGTTCCATTTTTTCCCTCCACTTT. This sequence encodes CASSMETGESSIFSLHF.

The chain couples TRBV29-1 to TRBJ2-2; D gene ambiguous. V lost 7 bases, J lost 3 bases, and 12 bases lay in between. Looked up from germline, CDR1 is SQVTM and CDR2 is ANQGSEA. This CDR3 has 13 residues. The CDR3 sequence: CSALKPDTGELFF. CDR3 DNA sequence: TGCAGCGCCCTGAAGCCGGACACCGGGGAGCTGTTTTTT.

The chain joins TRBV19 to TRBJ1-1; D is ambiguous. The CDR3 sequence is 14 residues long. CDR1 is LNHDA, CDR2 SQIVND, per germline (reference sequence). Trimming left V 2 bases short and J 4 bases short, with 11 bases between. The CDR3 DNA reads as TGTGCCAGTAGTATATACAGCGGCGGCACTGAAGCTTTCTTT. Translated: CASSIYSGGTEAFF.

There are many counts of this clonotype. This sequence joins TRBV12-3 or TRBV12-4 and TRBJ2-5; D is perhaps TRBD1 or TRBD2 (5 bases each). The V gene lost 2 bases and the J gene lost 5 bases, with 15 bases spanning the gap. CDR3 length: 15 residues. Here the CDR3 reads CASSLTFGREETQYF. CDR3 nucleotide sequence: TGTGCCAGCAGTTTAACGTTTGGCAGGGAGGAGACCCAGTACTTC.